This T cell receptor (beta chain) was recorded in a study of CD8+ T cells in alopecia areata. Whole-study findings and limits: TCRs were shared less clearly across patients than in mice, possibly for HLA-related reasons. Lesional scalp, notably in alopecia totalis/universalis, had clonality above that of normal scalp.

Once RNA had been extracted, it was reverse transcribed into cDNA to act as the sequencing template. Only in-frame clones appear in the TCRdb table, and some are missing; sequencing was by immunoSEQ multiplex PCR. The sample lists about 110,000 clones; 50% to 60% were seen once. The CDR3 has 15 amino acids. Germline lookup yields CDR1 SGHNT and CDR2 YYREEE (reference sequence). The ends were cut back, 1 base at V and 0 bases at J, with 11 bases in the middle. This clone was detected only a few times. As yet, its antigen is unknown. J is TRBJ2-7 and V is TRBV5-4; a weak D match, TRBD1 (5 bases). The source of this sequence is a human donor with alopecia areata. Sequenced sample: NKG2D-low CD8+ T cells sorted from blood. The CDR3 region has the DNA TGTGCCAGCAGCTTGCGACAGTCTCCCTCCTACGAGCAGTACTTC. Its protein product is CASSLRQSPSYEQYF.